This is a list of T cell receptor beta chains from one sample in a study of cytomegalovirus exposure and HLA in healthy donors. Profiling relied on immunoSEQ multiplex PCR, and the TCRdb table lists in-frame clones only, not all of them. The sample holds 200,000 or so clones, approximately 82% seen once. Sequencing input: PBMCs. All receptors come from a woman younger than 35 in good health and CMV-seropositive. The CDR3 runs from the conserved cysteine through the conserved F or W. Fields, in order: CDR3 length, D gene, V gene, clone size, J gene, CDR3 protein, CDR3 DNA. The D gene is left open where the match is weak. Expanded clones get a size class; other rows say once, few or many, or leave the size out.

length: 15
D: TRBD1
V: TRBV2
size: NA
J: TRBJ2-2
CDR3: CASSGTGGDTGELFF
DNA: TGTGCCAGCAGTGGTACAGGGGGCGACACCGGGGAGCTGTTTTTT

length: 15
D: NA
V: TRBV5-1
size: few
J: TRBJ2-7
CDR3: CASSPEGGGSYEQYF
DNA: TGCGCCAGCAGCCCGGAAGGGGGGGGCTCCTACGAGCAGTACTTC

length: 15
D: TRBD1
V: TRBV2
size: NA
J: TRBJ1-2
CDR3: CASLPLGQSNYGYTF
DNA: TGTGCCAGCCTACCACTGGGACAGTCTAACTATGGCTACACCTTC

length: 15
D: TRBD2
V: TRBV6-1
size: few
J: TRBJ2-3
CDR3: CASSEMQGGADTQYF
DNA: TGTGCCAGCAGTGAAATGCAGGGAGGGGCAGATACGCAGTATTTT

length: 14
D: NA
V: TRBV6-1
size: NA
J: TRBJ1-5
CDR3: CASSEASRVQPQHF
DNA: TGTGCCAGCAGTGAAGCGTCGAGGGTTCAGCCCCAGCATTTT

length: 13
D: NA
V: TRBV15
size: NA
J: TRBJ1-2
CDR3: CATSRDTDYGYTF
DNA: TGTGCCACCAGCAGAGACACGGACTATGGCTACACCTTC

length: 15
D: NA
V: TRBV30
size: NA
J: TRBJ2-3
CDR3: CAWSPGQASTDTQYF
DNA: TGTGCCTGGAGCCCTGGGCAGGCTAGCACAGATACGCAGTATTTT

length: 18
D: NA
V: TRBV7-8
size: NA
J: TRBJ2-3
CDR3: CASSRPPPGEPFTDTQYF
DNA: TGTGCCAGCAGCCGCCCCCCCCCAGGGGAGCCGTTCACAGATACGCAGTATTTT

length: 15
D: NA
V: TRBV29-1
size: few
J: TRBJ1-5
CDR3: CSLRGGRMLSQPQHF
DNA: TGCAGCCTTAGAGGGGGTAGGATGTTGAGTCAGCCCCAGCATTTT

length: 13
D: NA
V: TRBV15
size: few
J: TRBJ2-4
CDR3: CATSISSENIQYF
DNA: TGTGCCACCAGCATCTCGTCGGAAAACATTCAGTACTTC

length: 15
D: TRBD1
V: TRBV6-5
size: once
J: TRBJ1-3
CDR3: CASSRDRGAGNTIYF
DNA: TGTGCCAGCAGTCGGGACAGGGGAGCTGGAAACACCATATATTTT

length: 13
D: NA
V: TRBV28
size: few
J: TRBJ1-6
CDR3: CASSPRHNSPLHF
DNA: TGTGCCAGCAGCCCGAGACACAATTCACCCCTCCACTTT

length: 14
D: TRBD1
V: TRBV15
size: NA
J: TRBJ1-1
CDR3: CATSRRGHETEAFF
DNA: TGTGCCACCAGCAGGAGGGGGCATGAGACTGAAGCTTTCTTT

length: 15
D: NA
V: TRBV4-3
size: NA
J: TRBJ1-5
CDR3: CASSQEGDINQPQHF
DNA: TGCGCCAGCAGCCAAGAGGGAGACATCAATCAGCCCCAGCATTTT

length: 12
D: NA
V: TRBV7-8
size: NA
J: TRBJ1-5
CDR3: CASSRSDQPQHF
DNA: TGTGCCAGCAGCCGCTCGGATCAGCCCCAGCATTTT

length: 14
D: TRBD2
V: TRBV7-7
size: NA
J: TRBJ2-3
CDR3: CASSLSGGTDTQYF
DNA: TGTGCTAGCAGCTTAAGCGGGGGCACAGATACGCAGTATTTT

length: 13
D: NA
V: TRBV2
size: few
J: TRBJ1-2
CDR3: CASSEARASGYTF
DNA: TGTGCCAGCAGTGAAGCGCGGGCCTCTGGCTACACCTTC

length: 15
D: NA
V: TRBV19
size: once
J: TRBJ2-1
CDR3: CASSIDERGSNEQFF
DNA: TGTGCCAGTAGTATAGATGAACGGGGGTCCAATGAGCAGTTCTTC

length: 15
D: NA
V: TRBV7-9
size: NA
J: TRBJ2-2
CDR3: CASSIRQSNTGELFF
DNA: TGTGCCAGCAGTATAAGACAGAGTAACACCGGGGAGCTGTTTTTT

length: 15
D: NA
V: TRBV18
size: NA
J: TRBJ2-2
CDR3: CASSPPPGDTGELFF
DNA: TGTGCCAGCTCACCACCTCCGGGGGACACCGGGGAGCTGTTTTTT

length: 14
D: TRBD1
V: TRBV30
size: NA
J: TRBJ1-1
CDR3: CAWTRQGMNTEAFF
DNA: TGTGCCTGGACCCGACAGGGGATGAACACTGAAGCTTTCTTT

length: 15
D: TRBD1
V: TRBV18
size: NA
J: TRBJ1-2
CDR3: CASSPVGQGRSGYTF
DNA: TGTGCCAGCTCACCGGTGGGACAGGGACGATCTGGCTACACCTTC

length: 16
D: TRBD1
V: TRBV6-4
size: NA
J: TRBJ2-3
CDR3: CASSGGQGGNTDTQYF
DNA: TGTGCCAGCAGTGGGGGACAGGGGGGGAACACAGATACGCAGTATTTT

length: 14
D: NA
V: TRBV7-9
size: NA
J: TRBJ1-3
CDR3: CASSLMSSGNTIYF
DNA: TGTGCCAGCAGCTTAATGAGCTCTGGAAACACCATATATTTT

length: 13
D: NA
V: TRBV30
size: NA
J: TRBJ2-2
CDR3: CAWKPQGTGELFF
DNA: TGTGCCTGGAAGCCCCAGGGTACCGGGGAGCTGTTTTTT

length: 17
D: NA
V: TRBV7-3
size: few
J: TRBJ2-1
CDR3: CASSLRFEQYLDNEQFF
DNA: TGTGCCAGCAGCTTAAGGTTTGAACAATACCTGGACAATGAGCAGTTCTTC

length: 15
D: TRBD1
V: TRBV28
size: NA
J: TRBJ1-1
CDR3: CASSPQGVVNTEAFF
DNA: TGTGCCAGCAGTCCACAGGGGGTGGTGAACACTGAAGCTTTCTTT

length: 20
D: TRBD2
V: TRBV5-1
size: NA
J: TRBJ2-7
CDR3: CASSPTETSDERRPTYEQYF
DNA: TGCGCCAGCAGCCCGACAGAGACTAGCGACGAAAGGAGGCCCACCTACGAGCAGTACTTC

length: 17
D: TRBD1
V: TRBV19
size: NA
J: TRBJ1-4
CDR3: CASTPRQGEATNEKLFF
DNA: TGTGCCAGTACACCAAGACAGGGGGAAGCAACTAATGAAAAACTGTTTTTT

length: 13
D: NA
V: TRBV11-2
size: NA
J: TRBJ2-3
CDR3: CASLTTGTDTQYF
DNA: TGTGCCAGCCTAACCACAGGGACAGATACGCAGTATTTT

length: 16
D: TRBD2
V: TRBV6-4
size: few
J: TRBJ2-1
CDR3: CASSGWMAGDVNEQFF
DNA: TGTGCCAGCAGTGGATGGATGGCGGGGGATGTGAATGAGCAGTTCTTC

length: 15
D: NA
V: TRBV10-3
size: NA
J: TRBJ2-1
CDR3: CAISNDRSSYNEQFF
DNA: TGTGCCATCAGCAACGACAGGAGCTCCTACAATGAGCAGTTCTTC

length: 14
D: NA
V: TRBV6-5
size: NA
J: TRBJ1-6
CDR3: CASKHQATDSPLHF
DNA: TGTGCCAGCAAACACCAGGCCACAGATTCACCCCTCCACTTT

length: 17
D: NA
V: TRBV4-2
size: NA
J: TRBJ1-5
CDR3: CASSPHYRKNSNQPQHF
DNA: TGTGCCAGCAGCCCCCATTACAGGAAAAATAGCAATCAGCCCCAGCATTTT

length: 15
D: NA
V: TRBV18
size: NA
J: TRBJ2-3
CDR3: CASSPRTGKADTQYF
DNA: TGTGCCAGCTCACCACGCACAGGGAAGGCAGATACGCAGTATTTT

length: 14
D: TRBD1
V: TRBV28
size: few
J: TRBJ2-7
CDR3: CASSPDRGPYEQYF
DNA: TGTGCCAGCAGCCCTGACAGGGGGCCCTACGAGCAGTACTTC

length: 14
D: NA
V: TRBV9
size: NA
J: TRBJ1-6
CDR3: CASSVGHPGGPLHF
DNA: TGTGCCAGCAGCGTAGGTCACCCGGGGGGACCCCTCCACTTT

length: 15
D: NA
V: TRBV6-6
size: NA
J: TRBJ1-6
CDR3: CASRGDVSYNSPLHF
DNA: TGTGCCAGCAGGGGCGACGTATCCTATAATTCACCCCTCCACTTT

length: 14
D: NA
V: TRBV4-2
size: once
J: TRBJ2-5
CDR3: CASSQVSRQETQYF
DNA: TGTGCCAGCAGCCAAGTTTCCCGTCAAGAGACCCAGTACTTC

length: 16
D: TRBD1
V: TRBV9
size: few
J: TRBJ2-3
CDR3: CASSDPQGVRTDTQYF
DNA: TGTGCCAGCAGCGATCCTCAGGGGGTGCGCACAGATACGCAGTATTTT

length: 16
D: NA
V: TRBV11-3
size: NA
J: TRBJ2-5
CDR3: CASSDTPSGFGETQYF
DNA: TGTGCCAGCAGCGATACGCCATCGGGTTTCGGAGAGACCCAGTACTTC

length: 15
D: NA
V: TRBV6-1
size: NA
J: TRBJ1-5
CDR3: CASISGTRSNQPQHF
DNA: TGTGCCAGCATCTCAGGGACAAGAAGCAATCAGCCCCAGCATTTT

length: 15
D: TRBD1
V: TRBV6-5
size: NA
J: TRBJ1-4
CDR3: CASRPMTGQGEKLFF
DNA: TGTGCCAGCAGACCAATGACGGGACAGGGTGAAAAACTGTTTTTT

length: 13
D: NA
V: TRBV5-1
size: NA
J: TRBJ2-7
CDR3: CASSSNRPYEQYF
DNA: TGCGCCAGCAGCTCTAACAGACCGTACGAGCAGTACTTC

length: 15
D: TRBD2
V: TRBV19
size: NA
J: TRBJ2-2
CDR3: CASSIPSGGPGELFF
DNA: TGTGCCAGTAGTATTCCTAGCGGGGGGCCCGGGGAGCTGTTTTTT

length: 13
D: NA
V: TRBV7-9
size: NA
J: TRBJ2-5
CDR3: CASSQRARETQYF
DNA: TGTGCCAGCAGCCAACGCGCGCGAGAGACCCAGTACTTC

length: 12
D: NA
V: TRBV6-5
size: NA
J: TRBJ1-4
CDR3: CASSMGNEKLFF
DNA: TGTGCCAGCAGTATGGGCAATGAAAAACTGTTTTTT

length: 14
D: TRBD1
V: TRBV30
size: NA
J: TRBJ1-2
CDR3: CAWSPDRVNYGYTF
DNA: TGTGCCTGGAGTCCTGACAGGGTCAACTATGGCTACACCTTC